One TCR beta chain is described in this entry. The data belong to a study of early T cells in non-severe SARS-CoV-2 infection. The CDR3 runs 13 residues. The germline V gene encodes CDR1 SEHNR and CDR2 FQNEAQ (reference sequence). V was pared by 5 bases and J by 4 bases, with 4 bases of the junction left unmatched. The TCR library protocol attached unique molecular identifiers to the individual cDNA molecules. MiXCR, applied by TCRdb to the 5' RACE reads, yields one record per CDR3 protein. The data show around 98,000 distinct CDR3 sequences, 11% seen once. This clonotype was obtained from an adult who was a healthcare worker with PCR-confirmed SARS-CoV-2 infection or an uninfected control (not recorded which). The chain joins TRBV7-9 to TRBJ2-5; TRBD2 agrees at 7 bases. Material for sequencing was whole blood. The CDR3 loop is CASSPGRGETQYF. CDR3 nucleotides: TGTGCCAGCAGCCCTGGGAGGGGAGAGACCCAGTACTTC.